This TCR beta chain derives from a study of T cells in Graves' hyperthyroidism and ophthalmopathy. The source material, RNA transcripts, was used to amplify TCR beta CDR3 regions. First-round RT-PCR targeting the TCR CDR3 was performed with the HTBI primer set. TCRdb itself ran the multiplex PCR reads through MiXCR, one entry per CDR3 protein. The table shows 400,000 or so distinct CDR3 sequences, with roughly 15% occurring only once. Of note for this clonotype: As yet, its antigen is unknown.

Study-wide points: The blood repertoire included most of the expanded thyroid clonotypes above 0.001.

Sequenced input: blood. The receptor was derived from a woman between 25 and 40 years old with Graves' ophthalmopathy.

In DNA, the CDR3 is TGTGCCAGCAGTTCTGGGGGCCGGGGAGGGGGGCAGATCACCGGGGAGCTGTTTTTT. The encoded protein is CASSSGGRGGGQITGELFF. The J gene is TRBJ2-2, the V gene TRBV6-2 or TRBV6-3, with D tentatively TRBD2 (7 bases). CDR1 and CDR2 (germline): MNHEY, SVGEGT. The length of the CDR3 is 19 residues. The germline V and J ends were trimmed by 4 bases and 4 bases, with 25 bases remaining between them.